The next 3 T cell receptor beta chains were all read from a single sample in a study of CD8 T cells in ankylosing spondylitis. TCRdb itself ran the 5' RACE reads through MiXCR, one entry per CDR3 protein. The repertoire holds 150,000 to 200,000 distinct CDR3 sequences, with roughly 10% as singletons. Sequences were obtained from blood, either unsorted or a sorted T cell fraction (not recorded which). Receptors originate from a female donor with ankylosing spondylitis or in good health (not recorded which).

In its sample, this clonotype was seen a few times. The genes are TRBV20-1 and TRBJ2-1; D not certain. CDR3 length equals 12 residues. The V gene's germline CDR1 is DFQATT and CDR2 SNEGSKA (reference sequence). Trimming left V 0 bases short and J 8 bases short, with 8 bases between. CDR3 nucleotides: TGCAGTGCTAGAGACGGGTCTGATGAGCAGTTCTTC. Translated, it gives CSARDGSDEQFF.

Only a few counts were recorded for this clonotype. The junction does not match germline at one end; this may be a read error. The chain is built from TRBV27 and TRBJ2-3; 10 positions agree with TRBD2. Germline V lookup: CDR1 MNHEY, CDR2 SMNVEV (reference sequence). This CDR3 region has 16 residues. In DNA, the CDR3 is TGTGCCAGCACTTTAGCGGGAGGCCGGGGTAGAGATACGCAGTATTTT. This gives the protein CASTLAGGRGRDTQYF.

This sequence joins TRBV9 and TRBJ2-1; 11 nucleotides line up with TRBD2. This CDR3 contains 15 residues. J gave up 4 bases and V 3 bases, and 3 bases lay outside the gene matches. CDR1 and CDR2 (germline): SGDLS, YYNGEE. Here the CDR3 DNA reads TGTGCCAGCAGCGGTAGCGGGAGGGCTTACAATGAGCAGTTCTTC. It is translated as CASSGSGRAYNEQFF.